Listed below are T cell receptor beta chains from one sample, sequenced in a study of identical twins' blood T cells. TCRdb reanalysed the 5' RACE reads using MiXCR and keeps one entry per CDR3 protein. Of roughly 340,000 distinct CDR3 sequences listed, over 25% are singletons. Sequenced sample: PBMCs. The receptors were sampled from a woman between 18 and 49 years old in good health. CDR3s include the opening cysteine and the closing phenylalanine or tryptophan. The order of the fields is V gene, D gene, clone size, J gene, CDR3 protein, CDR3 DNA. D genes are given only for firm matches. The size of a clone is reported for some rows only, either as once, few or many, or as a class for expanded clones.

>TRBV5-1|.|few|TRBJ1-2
CASSEGTDNYGYTF
TGCGCCAGCAGCGAAGGGACTGACAACTATGGCTACACCTTC
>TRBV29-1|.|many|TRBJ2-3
CRTDTDTQYF
TGCAGGACGGACACAGATACGCAGTATTTT
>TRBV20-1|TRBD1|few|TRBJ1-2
CSAKRMTGGGSGYTF
TGCAGTGCTAAGCGGATGACAGGGGGAGGTAGTGGCTACACCTTC
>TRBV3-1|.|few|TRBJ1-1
CASSLTTGHTEAFF
TGTGCCAGCAGCTTAACGACAGGCCACACTGAAGCTTTCTTT
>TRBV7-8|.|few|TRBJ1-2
CASSLKTLIYGYTF
TGTGCCAGCAGCTTAAAAACTCTTATCTATGGCTACACCTTC
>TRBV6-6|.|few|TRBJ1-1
CASSSRGSTEAFF
TGTGCCAGCAGTTCCAGGGGTAGCACTGAAGCTTTCTTT
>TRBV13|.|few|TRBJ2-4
CASSIRNIQYF
TGTGCCAGCAGCATCCGAAACATTCAGTACTTC
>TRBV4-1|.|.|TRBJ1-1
CASSQDGARGMYTEAFF
TGCGCCAGCAGCCAAGACGGGGCCAGGGGAATGTACACTGAAGCTTTCTTT
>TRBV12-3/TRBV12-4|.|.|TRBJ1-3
CASSHRAGNTIYF
TGTGCCAGCAGTCACAGGGCTGGAAACACCATATATTTT
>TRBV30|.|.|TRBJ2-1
CGGQWYNEQFF
TGTGGAGGACAGTGGTACAATGAGCAGTTCTTC
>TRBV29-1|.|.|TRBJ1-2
CSVESAYGYTF
TGCAGCGTTGAATCAGCCTATGGCTACACCTTC
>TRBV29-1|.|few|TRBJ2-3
CSGSPGTDTQYF
TGCAGCGGGTCCCCTGGCACAGATACGCAGTATTTT
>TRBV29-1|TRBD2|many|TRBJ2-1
CSVDSGVAEQFF
TGCAGCGTCGATAGCGGGGTGGCTGAGCAGTTCTTC
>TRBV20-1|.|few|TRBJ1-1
CSARDAFF
TGCAGTGCTAGAGACGCTTTCTTT
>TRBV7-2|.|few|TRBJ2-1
CASSFLSSYNEQFF
TGTGCCAGCAGCTTTCTTAGCTCCTACAATGAGCAGTTCTTC
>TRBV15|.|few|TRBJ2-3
CATSKRWEGADTQYF
TGTGCCACCAGCAAGAGATGGGAGGGGGCAGATACGCAGTATTTT
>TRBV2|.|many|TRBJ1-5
CASSPVPQVRHF
TGTGCCAGCAGTCCAGTTCCGCAGGTCAGGCATTTT
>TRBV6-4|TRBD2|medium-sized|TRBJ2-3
CASSETSGGTDTQYF
TGTGCCAGCAGTGAGACTAGCGGGGGCACAGATACGCAGTATTTT
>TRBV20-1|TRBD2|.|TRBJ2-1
CSWTSGSYNEQFF
TGCAGTTGGACTAGCGGATCCTACAATGAGCAGTTCTTC
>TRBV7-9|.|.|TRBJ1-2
CASSTPVDGYTF
TGTGCCAGCAGCACTCCCGTCGATGGCTACACCTTC
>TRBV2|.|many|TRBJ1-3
CASHRGTLGNTIYF
TGTGCCAGCCACCGGGGGACCCTGGGGAACACCATATATTTT
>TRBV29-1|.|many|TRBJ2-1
CSVVAVEQFF
TGCAGCGTTGTTGCTGTTGAGCAGTTCTTC
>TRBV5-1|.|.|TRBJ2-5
CASSFVPQETQYF
TGCGCCAGCAGCTTCGTCCCCCAAGAGACCCAGTACTTC
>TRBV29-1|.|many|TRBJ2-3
CSVEKRTANTDTQYF
TGCAGCGTCGAAAAACGGACAGCAAACACAGATACGCAGTATTTT